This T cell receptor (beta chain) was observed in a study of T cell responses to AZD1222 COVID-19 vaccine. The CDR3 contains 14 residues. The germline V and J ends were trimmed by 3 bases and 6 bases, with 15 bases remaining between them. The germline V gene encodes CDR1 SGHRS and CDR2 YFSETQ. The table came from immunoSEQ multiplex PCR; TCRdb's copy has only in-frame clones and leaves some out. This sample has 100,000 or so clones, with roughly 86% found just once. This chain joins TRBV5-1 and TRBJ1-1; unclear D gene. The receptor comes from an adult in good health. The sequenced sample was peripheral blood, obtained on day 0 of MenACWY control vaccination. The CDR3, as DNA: TGCGCCAGCAGCTACGCAGGCACGGCGGCTGAAGCTTTCTTT. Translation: CASSYAGTAAEAFF.